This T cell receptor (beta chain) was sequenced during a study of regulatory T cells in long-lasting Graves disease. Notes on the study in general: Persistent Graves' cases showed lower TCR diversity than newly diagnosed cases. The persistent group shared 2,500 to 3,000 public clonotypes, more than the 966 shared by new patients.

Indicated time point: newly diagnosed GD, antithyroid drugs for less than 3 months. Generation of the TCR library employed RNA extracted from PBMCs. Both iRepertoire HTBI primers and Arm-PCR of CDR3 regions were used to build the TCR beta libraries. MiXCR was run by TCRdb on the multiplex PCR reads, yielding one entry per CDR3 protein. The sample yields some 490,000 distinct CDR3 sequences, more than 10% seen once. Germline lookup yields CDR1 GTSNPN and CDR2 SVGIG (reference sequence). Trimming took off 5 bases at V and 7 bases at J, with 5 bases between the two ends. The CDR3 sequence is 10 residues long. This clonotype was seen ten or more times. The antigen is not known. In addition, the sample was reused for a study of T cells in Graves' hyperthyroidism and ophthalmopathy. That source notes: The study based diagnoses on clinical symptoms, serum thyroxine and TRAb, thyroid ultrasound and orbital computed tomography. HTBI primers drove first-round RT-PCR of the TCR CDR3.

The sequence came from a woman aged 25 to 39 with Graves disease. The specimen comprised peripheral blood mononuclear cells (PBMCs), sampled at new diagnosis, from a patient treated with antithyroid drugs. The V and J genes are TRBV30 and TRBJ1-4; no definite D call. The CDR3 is CAWLSEKLFF. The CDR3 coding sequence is TGTGCCTGGCTTTCTGAAAAACTGTTTTTT.